This TCR beta chain was profiled in a study of blood T cell repertoires in COVID-19. Looking at the study overall: Whether acute or convalescent, the COVID-19 samples came from the United States, Italy and Spain. From T cells, B-cell-depleted T cells, or PBMCs came the material, which was cDNA or gDNA.

Germline CDR1 reads SGHTA; CDR2 reads FQGNSA. The V end was cut by 2 bases, the J end by 6 bases, with 17 bases between. CDR3 length: 15 amino acids. Authors' data handling: Counts of nucleated cells, estimated from reference gene primer amplification, were obtained. Profiling relied on immunoSEQ multiplex PCR, and the TCRdb table lists in-frame clones only, not all of them. Clone size and V and J calls were adopted from that table, with D and trimming inferred from the DNA. The data contain 95,000 to 150,000 clones, approximately 87% of them singletons. This clonotype was obtained from a man in his 60s with acute or convalescent COVID-19. V gene TRBV7-2 combines with J gene TRBJ2-7, with D tentatively TRBD1 (6 bases). Sequenced: peripheral blood. CDR3 region: CASSLTTGGYGEQYF. DNA of the CDR3: TGTGCCAGCAGCTTAACGACAGGAGGATATGGCGAGCAGTACTTC. Full variable domain (outside the CDR3, taken from reference TRBV7-2 and TRBJ2-7): GAGVSQSPSNKVTEKGKDVELRCDPISGHTALYWYRQSLGQGLEFLIYFQGNSAPDKSGLPSDRFSAERTGGSVSTLTIQRTQQEDSAVYLCASSLTTGGYGEQYFGPGTRLTVT.